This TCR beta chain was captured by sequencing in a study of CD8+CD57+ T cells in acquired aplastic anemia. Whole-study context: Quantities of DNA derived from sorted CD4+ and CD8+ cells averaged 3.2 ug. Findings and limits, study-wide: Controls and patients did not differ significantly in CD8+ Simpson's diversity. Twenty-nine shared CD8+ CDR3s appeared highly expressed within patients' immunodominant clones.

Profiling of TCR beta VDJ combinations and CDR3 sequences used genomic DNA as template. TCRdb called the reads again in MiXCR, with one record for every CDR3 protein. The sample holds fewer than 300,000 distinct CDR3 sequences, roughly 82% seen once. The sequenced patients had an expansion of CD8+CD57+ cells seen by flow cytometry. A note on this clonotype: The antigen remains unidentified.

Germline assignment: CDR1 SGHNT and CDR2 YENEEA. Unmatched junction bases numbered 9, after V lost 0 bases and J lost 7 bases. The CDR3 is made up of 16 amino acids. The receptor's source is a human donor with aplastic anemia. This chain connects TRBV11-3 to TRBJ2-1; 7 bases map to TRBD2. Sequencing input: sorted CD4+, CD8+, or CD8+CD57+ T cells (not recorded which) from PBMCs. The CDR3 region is CASSLDLTAGKNEQFF. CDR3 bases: TGTGCCAGCAGCTTAGATCTGACAGCGGGAAAAAATGAGCAGTTCTTC.